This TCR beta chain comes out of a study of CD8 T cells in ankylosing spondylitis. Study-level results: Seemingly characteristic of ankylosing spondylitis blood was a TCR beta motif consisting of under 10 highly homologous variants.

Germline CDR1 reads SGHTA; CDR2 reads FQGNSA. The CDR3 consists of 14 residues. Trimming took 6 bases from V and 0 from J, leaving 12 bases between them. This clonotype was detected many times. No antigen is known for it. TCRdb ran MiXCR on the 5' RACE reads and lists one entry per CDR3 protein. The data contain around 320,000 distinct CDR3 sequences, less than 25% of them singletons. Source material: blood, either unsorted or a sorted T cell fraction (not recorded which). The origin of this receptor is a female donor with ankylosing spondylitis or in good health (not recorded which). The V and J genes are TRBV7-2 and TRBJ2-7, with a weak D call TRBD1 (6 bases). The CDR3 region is CASSFDRSSYEQYF. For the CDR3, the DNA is TGTGCCAGCAGTTTTGACAGGAGCTCCTACGAGCAGTACTTC.